This TCR beta chain was retrieved from a study of T cells in Graves' hyperthyroidism and ophthalmopathy. At least ten counts were recorded for this clonotype. The target antigen is unknown. It was RNA transcripts that yielded the amplified TCR beta CDR3 regions. An initial round of RT-PCR targeting the TCR CDR3 relied on the HTBI primer set. TCRdb re-derived calls from the multiplex PCR reads in MiXCR, one entry per CDR3 protein. The sample shows fewer than 650,000 distinct CDR3 sequences, 11% to 15% of them seen only once. Study outcomes and limitations: Model-based prediction identified ophthalmopathy a median approximately 6.2 months prior to its onset. Blood held most thyroid clonotypes expanded above 0.001 frequency.

Germline CDR1 SGHRS, CDR2 YFSETQ. Trimming removed 4 bases from V and 5 bases from J; junction bases left unmatched: 4. The length of the CDR3 is 15 residues. This TCR was sampled from a young woman with Graves' ophthalmopathy. Sequenced sample: blood. The J gene is TRBJ2-1, the V gene TRBV5-1; 12 bases align to TRBD2. The CDR3 DNA reads TGCGCCAGCAGCGAGAGACTAGCGGGAGACAATGAGCAGTTCTTC. This sequence encodes CASSERLAGDNEQFF.